This TCR beta chain was identified during a study of T-cell reconstitution after alpha-beta-depleted transplantation in children. This clonotype has only a few counts. Between the trimmed V and J ends, which lost 5 bases and 4 bases, there was a span of 11 bases. This CDR3 has 12 residues. CDR1 is DFQATT, CDR2 SNEGSKA, per germline (reference sequence). Library preparation (for TCRbeta) was performed with unique molecular identifiers. TCRdb itself ran the PCR reads through MiXCR, one entry per CDR3 protein. The table has around 600,000 distinct CDR3 sequences, about 10% seen once; the top ten hold about 4.3%.

The receptor was derived from a human donor who donated a stem cell graft to a child with acute myeloid leukemia. The source was PBMCs from the stem cell graft donor, collected from the stem cell graft. The V call is TRBV20-1, the J call TRBJ1-2; D is unresolved. The CDR3 region has the DNA TGCAGTGCTTCTCCCGGGGTCTATGGCTACACCTTC. This gives the protein CSASPGVYGYTF.